Below, 9 T cell receptor beta chains from the same sample are listed, as sequenced in a study of cytomegalovirus exposure and HLA in healthy donors. Assay: immunoSEQ multiplex PCR; the TCRdb copy retains only in-frame clones and omits some. Of over 130,000 clones listed, around 90% are singletons. The specimen sequenced was PBMCs. These receptor sequences come from a man aged 18 to 29 in good health and CMV-seropositive.

The chain's CDR3 is CASSHWGGNEQYF. The CDR3 DNA reads TGTGCCAGCAGCCACTGGGGGGGGAACGAGCAGTACTTC. This chain joins TRBV7-9 and TRBJ2-7, with TRBD2 matching over 7 bases. This CDR3 has 13 amino acids. Trimming cost V 5 bases and J 5 bases; bases outside gene matches: 6. Germline CDR1 and CDR2: SEHNR and FQNEAQ (reference sequence).

The CDR3: CASSPGQGDSPLHF. Here the CDR3 DNA reads TGTGCCAGCTCACCGGGGCAGGGTGATTCACCCCTCCACTTT. This chain uses TRBV18 with TRBJ1-6; D is possibly TRBD1 (5 bases). This CDR3 region has 14 residues. Trimming removed 3 bases from V and 8 bases from J, with 11 bases in between. CDR1 is KGHSH, CDR2 LQKENI, per germline.

This clone appeared a single time. J is TRBJ2-1 and V is TRBV6-1; 8 bases line up with TRBD1. V trimming: 10 bases; J trimming: 6 bases; junction bases outside the gene matches: 8. In germline, CDR1 is MNHNS, CDR2 SASEGT. The CDR3 contains 13 residues. The CDR3 is CAIWDRTRNEQFF. For the CDR3, the DNA is TGTGCCATCTGGGACAGGACCCGCAATGAGCAGTTCTTC.

The chain couples TRBV7-3 to TRBJ1-1; 7 positions match TRBD1. CDR3 size: 14 residues. The germline gives CDR1 SGHTA, CDR2 FQGTGA. J was trimmed by 1 base and V by 5 bases; bases with no gene match: 4. CDR3 sequence reads: CASSPRTGNTEAFF. For the CDR3, the DNA is TGTGCCAGCAGCCCCCGGACAGGGAACACTGAAGCTTTCTTT. The whole variable domain, remainder taken from reference TRBV7-3 and TRBJ1-1, is GAGVSQTPSNKVTEKGKYVELRCDPISGHTALYWYRQSLGQGPEFLIYFQGTGAADDSGLPNDRFFAVRPEGSVSTLKIQRTERGDSAVYLCASSPRTGNTEAFFGQGTRLTVV.

This chain uses TRBV7-9 with TRBJ1-2; perhaps TRBD1 as D (6 bases). Germline loops: CDR1 SEHNR, CDR2 FQNEAQ (reference sequence). CDR3 size: 14 residues. Trimming pared 5 bases from V and 1 base from J, leaving 11 bases between. The chain's CDR3 is CASSPQGFNYGYTF. The CDR3 DNA is TGTGCCAGCAGCCCACAGGGTTTTAACTATGGCTACACCTTC.

This clone was observed at least ten times. The chain combines TRBV7-8 with TRBJ1-5, with unresolved D. This CDR3 comprises 13 residues. Between the trimmed V and J ends, which lost 5 bases and 6 bases, there was a span of 11 bases. CDR1 SGHVS and CDR2 FQNEAQ come from the germline V gene. The CDR3 protein is CASSPARGQPQHF. The CDR3 nucleotides are TGTGCCAGCAGCCCTGCCAGAGGTCAGCCCCAGCATTTT.

The gene calls are TRBV19 and TRBJ2-2, with no clear D. The CDR3 has 13 amino acids. V dropped 3 bases and J dropped 8 bases, with 10 bases sitting between them. The germline V gene has CDR1 LNHDA and CDR2 SQIVND (reference sequence). The CDR3 reads CASSIEARGELFF. In nucleotides, the CDR3 is TGTGCCAGTAGTATTGAAGCCCGGGGGGAGCTGTTTTTT.

The table lists this clone with a count of one. V is TRBV5-4 and J is TRBJ1-2; 7 positions agree with TRBD1. This CDR3 is built from 17 residues. Germline trimming cut 0 bases from V and 4 bases from J; bases unmatched to any gene: 12. In germline, CDR1 is SGHNT, CDR2 YYREEE (reference sequence). The CDR3 sequence is CASSLGGNVGQSYGYTF. In DNA, the CDR3 is TGTGCCAGCAGCTTGGGGGGAAATGTGGGACAGAGCTATGGCTACACCTTC. Full variable domain (remainder filled in from reference TRBV5-4 and TRBJ1-2): ETGVTQSPTHLIKTRGQQVTLRCSSQSGHNTVSWYQQALGQGPQFIFQYYREEENGRGNFPPRFSGLQFPNYSSELNVNALELDDSALYLCASSLGGNVGQSYGYTFGSGTRLTVV.

The chain couples TRBV20-1 to TRBJ2-7; 8 nucleotides align to TRBD2. The CDR3 has 11 amino acids. In germline, CDR1 is DFQATT, CDR2 SNEGSKA (reference sequence). J gave up 5 bases and V 6 bases, and 3 bases lay outside the gene matches. CDR3 sequence (DNA): TGCAGTGCCGGGGGGGTCGACGAGCAGTACTTC. This codes for CSAGGVDEQYF.